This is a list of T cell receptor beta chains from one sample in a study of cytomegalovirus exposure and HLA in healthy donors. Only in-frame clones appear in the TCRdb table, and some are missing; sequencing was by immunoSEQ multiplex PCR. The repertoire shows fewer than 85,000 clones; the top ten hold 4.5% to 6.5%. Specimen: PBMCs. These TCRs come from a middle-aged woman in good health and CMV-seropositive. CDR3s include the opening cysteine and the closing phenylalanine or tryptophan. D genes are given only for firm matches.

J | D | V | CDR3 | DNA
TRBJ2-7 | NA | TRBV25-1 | CASSGDLARREQYF | TGTGCCAGCAGTGGTGACCTCGCGAGGCGGGAGCAGTACTTC
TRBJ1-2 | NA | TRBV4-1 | CASSQVGGSGYTF | TGCGCCAGCAGCCAAGTCGGGGGGAGTGGCTACACCTTC
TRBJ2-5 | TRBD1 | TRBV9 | CARNGQGETQYF | TGTGCCAGAAACGGACAGGGGGAGACCCAGTACTTC
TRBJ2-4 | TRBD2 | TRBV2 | CASRLASTKNIQYF | TGTGCCAGCAGACTAGCGAGTACCAAAAACATTCAGTACTTC
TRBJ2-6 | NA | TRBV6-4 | CASSGSSGANVLTF | TGTGCCAGCAGTGGGAGCTCTGGGGCCAACGTCCTGACTTTC
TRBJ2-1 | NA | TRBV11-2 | CASSLERNEQFF | TGTGCCAGCAGCTTAGAGCGAAATGAGCAGTTCTTC
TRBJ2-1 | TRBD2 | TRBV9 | CASSVGPSGFNNEQFF | TGTGCCAGCAGCGTAGGTCCTAGCGGGTTCAACAATGAGCAGTTCTTC
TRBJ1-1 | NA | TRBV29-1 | CSVYSGGVNTEAFF | TGCAGCGTTTACTCGGGGGGGGTGAACACTGAAGCTTTCTTT
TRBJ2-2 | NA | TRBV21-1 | CASSKGVNTGELFF | TGTGCCAGCAGCAAAGGAGTGAACACCGGGGAGCTGTTTTTT
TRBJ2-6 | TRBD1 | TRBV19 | CASSKTGVLGGANVLTF | TGTGCCAGTAGTAAGACAGGGGTTTTAGGAGGGGCCAACGTCCTGACTTTC
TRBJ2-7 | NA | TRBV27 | CASGTGSWNEQYF | TGTGCCAGCGGAACGGGGAGCTGGAACGAGCAGTACTTC
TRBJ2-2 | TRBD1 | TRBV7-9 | CASSSQQQGPGELFF | TGTGCCAGCAGCTCCCAACAACAGGGGCCCGGGGAGCTGTTTTTT
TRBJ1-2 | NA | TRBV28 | CASSLAEYGYTF | TGTGCCAGCAGTTTAGCGGAGTATGGCTACACCTTC
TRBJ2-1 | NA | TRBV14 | CASSRTSKGGEQFF | TGTGCCAGCAGCCGCACTAGCAAGGGGGGGGAGCAGTTCTTC
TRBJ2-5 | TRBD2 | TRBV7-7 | CASSRSRGTKETQYF | TGTGCTAGCAGCCGATCCCGCGGGACTAAAGAGACCCAGTACTTC
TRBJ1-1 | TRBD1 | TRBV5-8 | CASSPTGRLAGVNTEAFF | TGTGCCAGCAGCCCGACAGGGCGGTTAGCGGGGGTGAACACTGAAGCTTTCTTT
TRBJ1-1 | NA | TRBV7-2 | CASSLTRNTEAFF | TGTGCCAGCAGCTTAACGAGGAACACTGAAGCTTTCTTT
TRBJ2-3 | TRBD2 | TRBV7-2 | CASSLRAGGSTDTQYF | TGTGCCAGCAGCTTACGGGCGGGAGGCTCCACAGATACGCAGTATTTT
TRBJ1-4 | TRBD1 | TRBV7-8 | CASSSYTSGGDEAEKLFF | TGTGCCAGCAGCTCCTATACGTCAGGGGGCGACGAAGCGGAAAAACTGTTTTTT
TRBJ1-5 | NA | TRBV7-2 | CASSFSNQPQHF | TGTGCCAGCAGCTTCTCCAATCAGCCCCAGCATTTT
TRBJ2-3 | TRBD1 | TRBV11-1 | CASSRQGEATDTQYF | TGTGCCAGCAGTCGACAGGGAGAGGCCACAGATACGCAGTATTTT
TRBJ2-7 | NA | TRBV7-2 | CASSSRVVDEQYF | TGTGCCAGCAGCAGTCGAGTAGTCGACGAGCAGTACTTC
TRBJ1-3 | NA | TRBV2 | CASLSAGPGNTIYF | TGTGCCAGCTTATCGGCGGGCCCCGGAAACACCATATATTTT
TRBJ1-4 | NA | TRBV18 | CASSLDSYEKLFF | TGTGCCAGCTCACTCGACAGTTATGAAAAACTGTTTTTT
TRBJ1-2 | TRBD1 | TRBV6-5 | CASSYNRGSSNYGYTF | TGTGCCAGCAGTTACAACAGGGGGAGTTCTAACTATGGCTACACCTTC
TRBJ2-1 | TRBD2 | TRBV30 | CAWSYVAGNEQLF | TGTGCCTGGTCATACGTAGCGGGCAATGAGCAGCTCTTC
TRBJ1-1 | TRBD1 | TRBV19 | CASSSDRGTMNTEAFF | TGTGCCAGTAGTTCGGACAGGGGAACCATGAACACTGAAGCTTTCTTT
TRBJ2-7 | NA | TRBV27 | CASNRSYEQYF | TGTGCCAGCAACAGGTCCTACGAGCAGTACTTC
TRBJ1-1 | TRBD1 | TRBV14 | CASSQNIDRGTEAFF | TGTGCCAGCAGCCAAAACATCGACAGGGGTACTGAAGCTTTCTTT
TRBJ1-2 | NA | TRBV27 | CASSLGNNYGYTF | TGTGCCAGCAGTTTAGGCAATAACTATGGCTACACCTTC
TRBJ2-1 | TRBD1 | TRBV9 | CASSVEAGGGNEQFF | TGTGCCAGCAGCGTAGAGGCAGGGGGCGGAAATGAGCAGTTCTTC
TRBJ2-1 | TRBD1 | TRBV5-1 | CASSLEGRGPGARNEQFF | TGCGCCAGCAGCTTAGAGGGCAGGGGGCCAGGGGCGCGCAATGAGCAGTTCTTC
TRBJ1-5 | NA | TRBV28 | CASSSTPDYSNQPQHF | TGTGCCAGCAGTTCCACCCCAGATTATAGCAATCAGCCCCAGCATTTT
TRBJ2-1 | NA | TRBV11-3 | CASSLGSSGIDYNEQFF | TGTGCCAGCAGCTTAGGGTCTTCGGGGATCGACTACAATGAGCAGTTCTTC
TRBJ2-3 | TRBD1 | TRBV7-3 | CASSKTGGETDTQYF | TGTGCCAGCAGCAAGACAGGGGGCGAGACAGATACGCAGTATTTT
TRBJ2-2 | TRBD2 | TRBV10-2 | CASRLALNTGELFF | TGCGCCAGCAGACTAGCGCTTAACACCGGGGAGCTGTTTTTT
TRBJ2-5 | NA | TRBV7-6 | CASRPSGAEAQYF | TGTGCCAGCAGACCATCAGGCGCGGAGGCCCAGTACTTC
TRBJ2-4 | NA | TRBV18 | CASSPPIIRLAKNIQYF | TGTGCCAGCTCACCGCCTATTATCCGCCTAGCCAAAAACATTCAGTACTTC
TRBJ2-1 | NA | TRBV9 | CASSVGGGLLANEQFF | TGTGCCAGCAGCGTAGGTGGGGGCCTGCTTGCCAATGAGCAGTTCTTC
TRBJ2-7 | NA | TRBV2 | CASSELKGNEQYF | TGTGCCAGCAGTGAACTTAAGGGGAACGAGCAGTACTTC
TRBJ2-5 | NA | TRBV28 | CASREAKGEYQETQYF | TGTGCCAGCAGAGAAGCAAAGGGGGAGTACCAAGAGACCCAGTACTTC
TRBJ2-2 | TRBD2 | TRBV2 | CASTSLAGVNTGELFF | TGTGCCAGCACTTCCTTAGCGGGAGTGAACACCGGGGAGCTGTTTTTT
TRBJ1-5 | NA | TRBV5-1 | CASSLRRRSGANQPQHF | TGCGCCAGCAGCTTACGACGTAGGTCGGGTGCCAATCAGCCCCAGCATTTT
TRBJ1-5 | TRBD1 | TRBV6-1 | CASSGIRGQGPSNQPRHF | TGTGCCAGCAGTGGTATCAGAGGACAGGGCCCTAGCAATCAGCCCCGGCATTTT
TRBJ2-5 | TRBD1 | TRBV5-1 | CASSPTHRGGETQYF | TGCGCCAGCAGCCCCACACACAGGGGCGGGGAGACCCAGTACTTC
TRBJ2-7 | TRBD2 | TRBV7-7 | CASSPLAGAPYEQYF | TGTGCCAGCAGCCCTCTAGCGGGGGCCCCCTACGAGCAGTACTTC
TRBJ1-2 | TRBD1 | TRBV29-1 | CSVARDRSYHGYTF | TGCAGCGTTGCGAGGGACAGAAGTTATCATGGCTACACCTTC
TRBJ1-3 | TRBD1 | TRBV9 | CASSVAGGRNTIYF | TGTGCCAGCAGCGTGGCAGGGGGGCGAAACACCATATATTTT
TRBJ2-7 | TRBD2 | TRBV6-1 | CAINREREPAYEQYF | TGTGCCATCAATAGGGAGCGGGAGCCTGCCTACGAGCAGTACTTC
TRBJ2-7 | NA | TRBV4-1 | CASSQDAREQYF | TGCGCCAGCAGCCAAGATGCGAGAGAGCAGTACTTC
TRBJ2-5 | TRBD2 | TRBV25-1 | CASSEIIGRTSGMETQYF | TGTGCCAGCAGTGAAATAATCGGCAGGACTAGCGGGATGGAGACCCAGTACTTC
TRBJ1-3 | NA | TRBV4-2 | CASSQEGVGNTIYF | TGTGCCAGCAGCCAAGAAGGGGTGGGAAACACCATATATTTT